The clone carrying this T cell receptor (beta chain) has just a few counts. Its antigen is unidentified. This CDR3 spans 15 amino acids. The germline V gene has CDR1 SGHVS and CDR2 FQNEAQ. J was trimmed by 6 bases and V by 2 bases; bases with no gene match: 10. The data originate from a study of cytomegalovirus exposure and HLA in healthy donors. Findings of the study overall: High sensitivity and specificity were reportedly achieved when the classifier diagnosed cytomegalovirus status. The authors confirmed in vitro that three CMV-associated chains were specific for CMV antigens. Later genetic work tied a missense DCLRE1C variant to beta-chain V and J trimming. Among donors in an Asian-associated ancestry cluster, a later analysis reportedly found fewer N-insertions than the roughly 700-donor mean.

In the PCR, 60 Vbeta and 13 Jbeta primers were used. Some clones are missing from TCRdb's copy, which holds only in-frame ones; the method was immunoSEQ multiplex PCR. The sample lists 150,000 or so clones, 75% occurring once. This TCR came from a man between 18 and 35 years old in good health and CMV-seropositive. The sample comprised PBMCs. The V and J genes are TRBV7-8 and TRBJ2-7; 7 nucleotides align to TRBD1. CDR3 DNA: TGTGCCAGCAGCTTAAAGGCAGGGGGTAGCAGCGAGCAGTACTTC. As protein: CASSLKAGGSSEQYF.